The 28 T cell receptor beta chains given below trace back to one sample, sequenced in a study of T cell responses to AZD1222 COVID-19 vaccine. TCRdb's table, derived via immunoSEQ multiplex PCR, lists solely in-frame clones and lacks some. The repertoire holds around 200,000 clones, 85% to 95% seen once, with about 1% in the top ten. Sequenced here: peripheral blood, sampled 28 days after the second dose of the MenACWY control vaccine. The source of these receptors is an adult who received the MenACWY meningococcal vaccine as a control.

The rearrangement uses TRBV19 and TRBJ2-1; 8 nucleotides match TRBD2. The V segment lost 6 bases and the J segment 7 bases; nucleotides outside the gene matches: 8. The germline V gene encodes CDR1 LNHDA and CDR2 SQIVND (reference sequence). CDR3 size: 14 residues. The CDR3 DNA sequence: TGTGCCAGTAGGGGTCTAGCGGGTTTTAATGAGCAGTTCTTC. It codes for CASRGLAGFNEQFF.

Here the CDR3 reads CASSADRLSNQPQHF. CDR3 nucleotide sequence: TGTGCCAGCAGTGCGGACAGGCTAAGCAATCAGCCCCAGCATTTT. This chain links TRBV27 with TRBJ1-5; 7 bases map to TRBD1. The CDR3 is made up of 15 amino acids. V gave up 5 bases and J gave up 1 base; unmatched junction bases: 5. Germline assignment: CDR1 MNHEY and CDR2 SMNVEV (reference sequence).

The J gene is TRBJ2-7, the V gene TRBV27; no firm D call. The germline CDR1 and CDR2 sequences are MNHEY and SMNVEV (reference sequence). The CDR3 runs to 13 residues. Trimming removed 4 bases from V and 4 bases from J, with 11 bases in between. The DNA of the CDR3 is TGTGCCAGCAGTTCCCTCATGGCATACGAGCAGTACTTC. It specifies CASSSLMAYEQYF.

This sequence joins TRBV19 and TRBJ1-6; D is ambiguous. The CDR3 covers 14 residues. V lost 6 bases to trimming and J lost 9 bases, with 15 bases between them. Germline CDR1 reads LNHDA; CDR2 reads SQIVND (reference sequence). The CDR3 spells CASRGRERISPLHF. DNA of the CDR3: TGTGCCAGTAGGGGGAGGGAGCGGATTTCACCCCTCCACTTT.

The chain uses TRBV27 and TRBJ1-6; TRBD1 matches at 8 bases. This CDR3 has 14 residues. The germline CDR1 and CDR2 sequences are MNHEY and SMNVEV (reference sequence). Germline trimming cut 5 bases from V and 10 bases from J; bases unmatched to any gene: 7. The CDR3 DNA follows: TGTGCCAGCAGTCTTGGACAGGGAACATCACCCCTCCACTTT. Its translation is CASSLGQGTSPLHF.

This chain connects TRBV7-2 to TRBJ1-5; no clear D gene. With 5 bases removed from V and 6 bases from J, the gap between germline ends came to 14 bases. The CDR3 is 14 amino acids. Germline loops: CDR1 SGHTA, CDR2 FQGNSA. DNA for the CDR3: TGTGCCAGCAGCCCGGAGTATGTGGGTCAGCCCCAGCATTTT. It yields the protein CASSPEYVGQPQHF.

This rearrangement joins TRBV6-6 to TRBJ2-7; D is possibly TRBD1 or TRBD2 (5 bases each). The CDR3 length is 12 residues. Trimming shortened V by 6 bases and J by 9 bases, and 15 bases separated the two germline ends. In germline, CDR1 is MNHNY, CDR2 SVGAGI (reference sequence). CDR3 amino acids: CASSQRGTSQYF. In DNA, the CDR3 is TGTGCCAGCAGCCAAAGAGGGACCTCGCAGTACTTC.

This rearrangement joins TRBV7-2 to TRBJ1-2; 8 nucleotides align to TRBD1. Germline CDR1 and CDR2: SGHTA and FQGNSA. V was pared by 5 bases and J by 8 bases, with 10 bases of the junction left unmatched. This CDR3 comprises 14 residues. CDR3 sequence: CASSPYQGAGGYTF. The CDR3 DNA reads TGTGCCAGCAGCCCATACCAGGGGGCAGGAGGCTACACCTTC.

The V call is TRBV5-5, the J call TRBJ2-5; D is possibly TRBD1 or TRBD2 (5 bases each). The germline V and J ends were trimmed by 2 bases and 1 base, with 15 bases remaining between them. The CDR3 is 16 amino acids. The germline gives CDR1 SGHKS, CDR2 YYEKEE (reference sequence). CDR3 loop: CASSLNDRGPQETQYF. CDR3 sequence (DNA): TGTGCCAGCAGCTTAAATGATCGGGGCCCCCAAGAGACCCAGTACTTC.

The gene calls are TRBV6-2 or TRBV6-3 and TRBJ2-1; weak D call: TRBD2 (5 bases). CDR3 length: 15 residues. Trimming took off 2 bases at V and 4 bases at J, with 12 bases between the two ends. Germline CDR1 reads MNHEY; CDR2 reads SVGEGT. The CDR3 loop reads CASSYARTGYNEQFF. The CDR3 DNA reads TGTGCCAGCAGTTACGCAAGGACGGGGTACAATGAGCAGTTCTTC.

This clone was observed once. The V gene is TRBV6-1, the J gene TRBJ1-3; no clear D gene. The CDR3 totals 16 residues. With 2 bases removed from V and 0 bases from J, the gap between germline ends came to 11 bases. Germline lookup yields CDR1 MNHNS and CDR2 SASEGT. The chain's CDR3 is CASSEKGRLSGNTIYF. Here the CDR3 DNA reads TGTGCCAGCAGTGAAAAGGGCCGTCTCTCTGGAAACACCATATATTTT.

The chain carries TRBV19 and TRBJ1-1, with TRBD1 matching 7 bases. This CDR3 is 14 amino acids long. Per germline, CDR1 LNHDA and CDR2 SQIVND (reference sequence). V lost 6 bases to trimming and J lost 5 bases; unmatched junction nucleotides: 9. In DNA form, the CDR3 reads TGTGCCAGTAGGAAACAGGGACAGAGGACTGAAGCTTTCTTT. Translating gives CASRKQGQRTEAFF.

The rearrangement joins TRBV7-2 to TRBJ1-2; D is unresolved. Per the germline V gene, CDR1 is SGHTA and CDR2 is FQGNSA. The CDR3 loop spans 13 amino acids. V was pared by 0 bases and J by 7 bases, with 9 bases between. CDR3 amino acids: CASSLAVGAGYTF. For the CDR3, the DNA is TGTGCCAGCAGCTTAGCGGTAGGAGCTGGCTACACCTTC.

The count of this clone is one. V usage is TRBV7-9 and J usage is TRBJ1-6; unclear D gene. Germline V gene lookup returns CDR1 SEHNR and CDR2 FQNEAQ (reference sequence). V lost 4 bases and J 7 bases, leaving 5 bases between the germline ends. CDR3 length equals 12 residues. CDR3 sequence: CASSYQNSPLHF. The DNA of the CDR3 is TGTGCCAGCAGCTACCAGAATTCACCCCTCCACTTT.

V gene TRBV5-1 combines with J gene TRBJ2-7; 9 bases agree with TRBD1. The germline V gene has CDR1 SGHRS and CDR2 YFSETQ. This CDR3 spans 14 amino acids. The V and J ends lost 0 bases and 7 bases, in that order; junction bases with no gene match: 5. CDR3 residues: CASSLVGQGWEQYF. The CDR3 region has the DNA TGCGCCAGCAGCTTGGTCGGACAGGGGTGGGAGCAGTACTTC.

This clone was seen only once. The chain links TRBV19 to TRBJ2-3; TRBD2 matches 7 bases. CDR3 length: 16 residues. From germline, CDR1 is LNHDA and CDR2 SQIVND (reference sequence). V trimming: 3 bases; J trimming: 1 base; junction bases outside the gene matches: 7. The CDR3 DNA follows: TGTGCCAGTAGTATCCGCCTGGCGGGGGGCACAGATACGCAGTATTTT. Translated, it gives CASSIRLAGGTDTQYF.

This chain connects TRBV7-3 to TRBJ1-3; a possible D gene is TRBD1 (5 bases). CDR3 length: 14 amino acids. The V gene's germline CDR1 is SGHTA and CDR2 FQGTGA. Trimming cost V 5 bases and J 2 bases, with 10 bases left between them. The CDR3 sequence is CASSPGFPGNTIYF. The CDR3 DNA is TGTGCCAGCAGCCCAGGGTTTCCTGGAAACACCATATATTTT.

This chain joins TRBV30 and TRBJ1-2; D remains unclear. The CDR3 is 15 residues long. Germline V lookup: CDR1 GTSNPN, CDR2 SVGIG (reference sequence). V was trimmed by 0 bases and J by 7 bases, leaving 18 bases between them. The CDR3 region has the DNA TGTGCCTGGAGTGTGGGGAACCATCCGGGAGCTGGCTACACCTTC. It encodes CAWSVGNHPGAGYTF.

The V gene is TRBV30, the J gene TRBJ1-1; tentative D call: TRBD1 (6 bases). This CDR3 comprises 16 residues. Trimming left V 2 bases short and J 0 bases short, with 16 bases between. Germline-derived CDR1 and CDR2 are GTSNPN and SVGIG (reference sequence). Here the CDR3 DNA reads TGTGCCTGGAGTATCCACGGTGGGGGCATGAACACTGAAGCTTTCTTT. As protein: CAWSIHGGGMNTEAFF.

The rearrangement links TRBV20-1 to TRBJ1-4; D call uncertain. Germline lookup yields CDR1 DFQATT and CDR2 SNEGSKA (reference sequence). Trimming stripped 3 bases from V and 0 bases from J, with 14 bases between. This CDR3 has 16 amino acids. CDR3 loop: CSASPGRRATNEKLFF. The CDR3 DNA is TGCAGTGCTAGTCCAGGCCGGCGGGCAACTAATGAAAAACTGTTTTTT.

This clone was detected a few times. V usage is TRBV7-2 and J usage is TRBJ2-1; 13 nucleotides align to TRBD2. This CDR3 comprises 16 residues. Germline values: CDR1 SGHTA, CDR2 FQGNSA. With V trimmed by 4 bases and J by 4 bases, 4 bases remained unmatched. CDR3 region: CASSSPLAGGYNEQFF. CDR3 nucleotide sequence: TGTGCCAGCAGCTCCCCACTAGCGGGGGGGTACAATGAGCAGTTCTTC.

CDR3 amino acids: CATSSFSGGEQYF. The CDR3, as DNA: TGTGCCACCAGTTCCTTCTCAGGGGGCGAGCAGTACTTC. The V and J genes are TRBV24-1 and TRBJ2-7, with TRBD1 matching over 7 bases. J lost 6 bases, V lost 6 bases, and 7 bases had no gene match. Germline V lookup: CDR1 KGHDR, CDR2 SFDVKD. The CDR3 sequence is 13 residues long.

A single count supports this clone. V gene TRBV6-5 combines with J gene TRBJ2-1, with 15 positions matching TRBD2. Germline V gives CDR1 MNHEY, CDR2 SVGAGI. V trimming: 4 bases; J trimming: 9 bases; junction bases outside the gene matches: 4. The CDR3 contains 15 residues. CDR3 nucleotide sequence: TGTGCCAGCAGTTGGACTAGCGGGGGGGCTGGTGAGCAGTTCTTC. It yields the protein CASSWTSGGAGEQFF.

V gene TRBV7-8 combines with J gene TRBJ1-1; 10 nucleotides agree with TRBD1. Trimming cost V 5 bases and J 3 bases; bases outside gene matches: 6. From germline, CDR1 is SGHVS and CDR2 FQNEAQ. This CDR3 has 15 amino acids. The CDR3 nucleotides read TGTGCCAGCAGCCCGCGGACAGGGGGAGACACTGAAGCTTTCTTT. It specifies CASSPRTGGDTEAFF.

This clone was picked up a small number of times. This rearrangement joins TRBV2 to TRBJ1-5; D remains unclear. V lost 1 base and J 7 bases, leaving 5 bases between the germline ends. This CDR3 comprises 12 residues. Germline CDR1 and CDR2: SNHLY and FYNNEI. For the CDR3, the DNA is TGTGCCAGCAGTGAAGGGGGACAGCCCCAGCATTTT. Translating it yields CASSEGGQPQHF.

The rearrangement joins TRBV2 to TRBJ2-3, with TRBD2 matching 7 bases. This CDR3 contains 16 residues. V gave up 1 base and J gave up 5 bases; unmatched junction bases: 9. CDR1 is SNHLY, CDR2 FYNNEI, per germline. The CDR3 protein is CASSEDAAGYRDTQYF. CDR3 bases: TGTGCCAGCAGTGAAGACGCAGCGGGGTACAGAGATACGCAGTATTTT. Full variable domain (outside the CDR3, taken from reference TRBV2 and TRBJ2-3): EPEVTQTPSHQVTQMGQEVILRCVPISNHLYFYWYRQILGQKVEFLVSFYNNEISEKSEIFDDQFSVERPDGSNFTLKIRSTKLEDSAMYFCASSEDAAGYRDTQYFGPGTRLTVL.

This chain joins TRBV6-5 and TRBJ1-6, with unresolved D. The germline V gene encodes CDR1 MNHEY and CDR2 SVGAGI. This CDR3 is 14 amino acids long. Trimming left V 2 bases short and J 5 bases short, with 7 bases between. The CDR3 loop reads CASSYTQDNSPLHF. The CDR3 DNA follows: TGTGCCAGCAGTTACACGCAGGATAATTCACCCCTCCACTTT.

The V and J genes are TRBV10-1 and TRBJ2-3, with D uncertain. The CDR3 runs to 11 residues. The germline V gene encodes CDR1 WNHNN and CDR2 SYGVQD (reference sequence). V was shortened by 8 bases and J by 5 bases, with 8 bases between the two germline ends. DNA of the CDR3: TGCGCCAGCGGAGTCAGAGATACGCAGTATTTT. It codes for CASGVRDTQYF.